One and the same sample provided the 28 T cell receptor beta chains below, sequenced in a study of T cells in Graves' hyperthyroidism and ophthalmopathy. Authors of the study amplified TCR beta CDR3 regions from RNA transcripts. A first-round RT-PCR of the TCR CDR3 used the HTBI primer set. TCRdb ran MiXCR on the multiplex PCR reads and lists one entry per CDR3 protein. Of hundreds of thousands of distinct CDR3 sequences in the sample, approximately 14% were seen once. Material for sequencing was blood. The origin of the receptors is a woman aged 30 to 39 with Graves' hyperthyroidism that later progressed to Graves' ophthalmopathy.

This clonotype was recorded many times. This sequence joins TRBV18 and TRBJ2-3; D gene ambiguous. Germline values: CDR1 KGHSH, CDR2 LQKENI. CDR3 length: 12 amino acids. Trimming stripped 5 bases from V and 5 bases from J, with 8 bases between. CDR3 protein: CASSFSGDTQYF. In nucleotides, the CDR3 is TGTGCCAGCTCATTCTCCGGAGATACGCAGTATTTT.

This clonotype has a handful of counts. V and J are TRBV20-1 and TRBJ1-2; D gene unclear. Germline CDR1 and CDR2: DFQATT and SNEGSKA (reference sequence). V was clipped by 6 bases and J by 8 bases, with 16 bases between them. The CDR3 is made up of 12 amino acids. The chain's CDR3 is CSAPGPKAGYTF. CDR3 bases: TGCAGTGCCCCCGGGCCTAAGGCGGGCTACACCTTC.

This clonotype was recorded many times. The V and J genes are TRBV7-8 and TRBJ1-4; D not certain. Germline-derived CDR1 and CDR2 are SGHVS and FQNEAQ. V lost 2 bases and J 5 bases, leaving 12 bases between the germline ends. The CDR3 runs to 15 residues. The CDR3 loop reads CASSLNTARNEKLFF. Written as DNA, the CDR3 is TGTGCCAGCAGCTTAAATACAGCAAGAAATGAAAAACTGTTTTTT.

V gene TRBV18 combines with J gene TRBJ2-5; D is possibly TRBD1 (5 bases). Germline CDR1 reads KGHSH; CDR2 reads LQKENI. The CDR3 is 15 residues long. The germline V and J ends were trimmed by 3 bases and 5 bases, with 16 bases remaining between them. The CDR3: CASSPPPGNEETQYF. DNA for the CDR3: TGTGCCAGCTCACCCCCGCCAGGGAATGAGGAGACCCAGTACTTC.

Ten or more counts support this clonotype. The V and J genes are TRBV7-8 and TRBJ2-3; D is uncertain. Trimming shortened V by 5 bases and J by 2 bases, and 11 bases separated the two germline ends. Germline V lookup: CDR1 SGHVS, CDR2 FQNEAQ. The CDR3 loop spans 14 amino acids. CDR3 nucleotide sequence: TGTGCCAGCAGCCAACTCGATTACACAGATACGCAGTATTTT. The encoded protein is CASSQLDYTDTQYF.

This clonotype was counted many times. The rearrangement links TRBV20-1 to TRBJ1-5; tentatively, D is TRBD1 (5 bases). From germline, CDR1 is DFQATT and CDR2 SNEGSKA (reference sequence). This CDR3 comprises 14 residues. The V and J ends lost 4 bases and 7 bases respectively, with 17 bases between them. CDR3 in amino acids: CSAIGRVGGQPQHF. The DNA of the CDR3 is TGCAGTGCTATAGGCAGGGTGGGGGGACAGCCCCAGCATTTT.

In this sample, this clonotype turned up many times. V gene TRBV12-3 or TRBV12-4 combines with J gene TRBJ1-4; 7 positions agree with TRBD1. The J segment lost 7 bases and the V segment lost 6 bases, leaving 5 bases of the junction unmatched. CDR3 length: 13 residues. The CDR3 sequence is CASRQDRAEKLFF. The CDR3 coding sequence is TGTGCCAGCAGGCAAGACAGGGCTGAAAAACTGTTTTTT.

This clonotype was detected only a few times. The chain carries TRBV30 and TRBJ2-3, with TRBD2 matching over 10 bases. In germline, CDR1 is GTSNPN, CDR2 SVGIG (reference sequence). The CDR3 covers 16 residues. V trimming: 5 bases; J trimming: 7 bases; junction bases outside the gene matches: 15. The CDR3 DNA reads as TGTGCCTGGGCCATATCCCTCAGCGGGAGGGCGAATACGCAGTATTTT. The encoded protein is CAWAISLSGRANTQYF. The full variable domain, with the rest looked up from reference TRBV30 and TRBJ2-3, is SQTIHQWPATLVQPVGSPLSLECTVEGTSNPNLYWYRQAAGRGLQLLFYSVGIGQISSEVPQNLSASRPQDRQFILSSKKLLLSDSGFYLCAWAISLSGRANTQYFGPGTRLTVL.

The chain is built from TRBV20-1 and TRBJ1-1; D might be TRBD1 (6 bases). Germline CDR1 DFQATT, CDR2 SNEGSKA (reference sequence). Between the trimmed V and J ends, which lost 7 bases and 1 base, there was a span of 10 bases. CDR3 length: 12 residues. CDR3 sequence: CSGLGANTEAFF. CDR3 bases: TGCAGTGGTCTGGGGGCGAACACTGAAGCTTTCTTT.

The rearrangement uses TRBV9 and TRBJ2-7; D is uncertain. With 0 bases removed from V and 5 bases from J, the gap between germline ends came to 9 bases. Germline V gene data show CDR1 as SGDLS and CDR2 as YYNGEE. The CDR3 sequence is 13 residues long. In DNA form, the CDR3 reads TGTGCCAGCAGCGTAGATCGGGCTAACGAGCAGTACTTC. This gives the protein CASSVDRANEQYF.

Only a few counts were recorded for this clonotype. This sequence joins TRBV5-8 and TRBJ1-2; tentatively, D is TRBD1 (6 bases). This CDR3 is 13 amino acids long. The V end was cut by 4 bases, the J end by 7 bases, with 14 bases between. Looked up from germline, CDR1 is SGHTS and CDR2 is YDEGEE. CDR3 coding DNA: TGTGCCAGCAGCCAATTAGGGGGACCTGGCTACACCTTC. Protein product: CASSQLGGPGYTF. Using reference TRBV5-8 and TRBJ1-2 for the parts outside the CDR3, the full variable domain is EAGVTQSPTHLIKTRGQQATLRCSPISGHTSVYWYQQALGLGLQFLLWYDEGEERNRGNFPPRFSGRQFPNYSSELNVNALELEDSALYLCASSQLGGPGYTFGSGTRLTVV.

There are many counts of this clonotype. The gene calls are TRBV11-2 and TRBJ1-2; no clear D gene. The germline V and J ends were trimmed by 2 bases and 1 base, with 17 bases remaining between them. From germline, CDR1 is SGHAT and CDR2 FQNNGV. CDR3 length equals 17 residues. This CDR3 is CASSLSPQEGFNYGYTF. For the CDR3, the DNA is TGTGCCAGCAGCTTATCGCCCCAGGAGGGTTTTAACTATGGCTACACCTTC.

In this sample, this clonotype turned up a few times. The rearrangement links TRBV5-1 to TRBJ2-3; D remains unclear. Deletions cut 4 bases from V and 1 base from J, with 16 bases between. CDR1 and CDR2 from the germline V gene are SGHRS and YFSETQ. This CDR3 is built from 16 residues. Here the CDR3 DNA reads TGCGCCAGCAGCCCGTCGGAAAATTGGGGCACAGATACGCAGTATTTT. This gives the protein CASSPSENWGTDTQYF.

This clonotype was counted at least ten times. The chain employs TRBV24-1 and TRBJ1-1, with D possibly being TRBD1 (6 bases). Germline CDR1 and CDR2: KGHDR and SFDVKD. CDR3 length: 13 residues. Deletions cut 6 bases from V and 7 bases from J, with 14 bases between. CDR3 nucleotide sequence: TGTGCCACCAGTCGACAGGCGGGAGGTGAAGCTTTCTTT. The encoded protein is CATSRQAGGEAFF.

This clonotype was seen only a few times. As DNA, the CDR3 is TGTGCCAGTAGCCCGGGGCCAAATCAGCCCCAGCATTTT. As protein: CASSPGPNQPQHF. V is TRBV19 and J is TRBJ1-5, with D perhaps TRBD1 (5 bases). This CDR3 has 13 residues. Germline lookup yields CDR1 LNHDA and CDR2 SQIVND (reference sequence). V lost 6 bases and J 4 bases, leaving 10 bases between the germline ends.

In its sample, this clonotype was seen many times. This chain links TRBV14 with TRBJ1-4; D ambiguous. Germline loops: CDR1 SGHDN, CDR2 FVKESK. The V end was cut by 10 bases, the J end by 5 bases, with 20 bases between. This CDR3 comprises 15 residues. CDR3 nucleotide sequence: TGTGCCACCCTGAGTAACTCTACTTTAAATGAAAAACTGTTTTTT. It is translated as CATLSNSTLNEKLFF.

The chain recombines TRBV20-1 with TRBJ2-7; possibly TRBD2 for D (6 bases). Trimming cost V 6 bases and J 6 bases, with 24 bases left between them. CDR1 is DFQATT and CDR2 is SNEGSKA in the germline V gene (reference sequence). The CDR3 covers 15 residues. CDR3 sequence: CSAPMGEAVGAEQYF. The CDR3 DNA reads as TGCAGTGCCCCTATGGGGGAGGCGGTTGGAGCCGAGCAGTACTTC.

This clonotype was seen a few times. V is TRBV24-1 and J is TRBJ2-3; unclear D gene. V lost 11 bases, J lost 6 bases, and 11 bases lay in between. Germline-derived CDR1 and CDR2 are KGHDR and SFDVKD. The CDR3 has 11 amino acids. The CDR3 here is CAIARADTQYF. The CDR3 DNA reads TGTGCCATAGCCCGAGCGGATACGCAGTATTTT.

The CDR3: CASRLAGGYTDTQYF. The DNA for the CDR3 is TGTGCCAGCAGGCTAGCGGGAGGGTACACAGATACGCAGTATTTT. The chain is built from TRBV11-3 and TRBJ2-3, with TRBD2 matching over 12 bases. V lost 6 bases to trimming and J lost 2 bases; unmatched junction nucleotides: 3. CDR3 length equals 15 residues. Germline lookup yields CDR1 SGHNT and CDR2 YENEEA.

This clonotype came up a few times. This sequence joins TRBV20-1 and TRBJ2-1; 8 bases agree with TRBD2. From germline, CDR1 is DFQATT and CDR2 SNEGSKA (reference sequence). There are 15 residues in the CDR3. J was trimmed by 7 bases and V by 0 bases; bases with no gene match: 8. The CDR3 coding sequence is TGCAGTGCTAGAGATCTGCGGGAGGAGAGGAATGAGCAGTTCTTC. It translates to CSARDLREERNEQFF.

In its sample, this clonotype was seen once. The CDR3 loop is CASSLRSQGNYGYTF. The CDR3 coding sequence is TGCGCCAGCAGCTTGAGGTCGCAGGGTAACTATGGCTACACCTTC. The rearrangement joins TRBV5-1 to TRBJ1-2; weak D call: TRBD1 (5 bases). CDR3 length equals 15 residues. CDR1 SGHRS and CDR2 YFSETQ come from the germline V gene. V gave up 1 base and J gave up 1 base, with 11 bases separating them.

Concerning this clonotype itself: A much larger clone differs from this one at a single base, so this may be a read error. The rearrangement uses TRBV6-2 or TRBV6-3 and TRBJ2-5; no reliable D call. Germline lookup yields CDR1 MNHEY and CDR2 SVGEGT. The CDR3 sequence is 12 residues long. Written as DNA, the CDR3 is TGTGCCAGCGGCGCAGACCAAGGGACCCAGTACTTC. Residues: CASGADQGTQYF.

This clonotype was counted many times. DNA of the CDR3: TGTGCCAGCTCAAGATCTCGAGGGGGTAACTATGGCTACACCTTC. Amino acids: CASSRSRGGNYGYTF. The chain joins TRBV18 to TRBJ1-2; TRBD1 might be the D (6 bases). The germline V and J ends were trimmed by 5 bases and 1 base, with 14 bases remaining between them. This CDR3 is 15 amino acids long. Germline V gives CDR1 KGHSH, CDR2 LQKENI.

At least ten counts were recorded for this clonotype. The chain is built from TRBV20-1 and TRBJ2-1, with D unclear. The CDR3 has 14 amino acids. Trimming shortened V by 0 bases and J by 0 bases, and 6 bases separated the two germline ends. The V gene's germline CDR1 is DFQATT and CDR2 SNEGSKA (reference sequence). The CDR3 bases are TGCAGTGCTAGAGACCGGGTCTCCTACAATGAGCAGTTCTTC. It codes for CSARDRVSYNEQFF.

This clonotype has a count of ten or more. The chain carries TRBV6-2 or TRBV6-3 and TRBJ2-7; 11 nucleotides match TRBD1. The CDR3 consists of 15 residues. Unmatched junction bases numbered 11, after V lost 7 bases and J lost 6 bases. CDR1 and CDR2 from the germline V gene are MNHEY and SVGEGT. CDR3 protein: CASNPGTGGNVEQYF. The CDR3, as DNA: TGTGCCAGCAACCCCGGGACAGGGGGAAATGTCGAGCAGTACTTC.

This clonotype was recorded many times. This chain connects TRBV30 to TRBJ1-1; 7 nucleotides line up with TRBD1. J lost 1 base, V lost 1 base, and 3 bases had no gene match. Per germline, CDR1 GTSNPN and CDR2 SVGIG (reference sequence). This CDR3 contains 14 residues. The chain's CDR3 is CAWSGRGRNTEAFF. DNA for the CDR3: TGTGCCTGGAGTGGAAGGGGGCGGAACACTGAAGCTTTCTTT.

In this sample, this clonotype turned up many times. The rearrangement joins TRBV5-5 to TRBJ2-2; D not resolved. V shed 4 bases and J shed 6 bases, with 7 bases lying between them. CDR1 is SGHKS, CDR2 YYEKEE, per germline (reference sequence). The length of the CDR3 is 12 residues. The CDR3 is CASSPDAGELFF. In DNA, the CDR3 is TGTGCCAGCAGCCCAGACGCCGGGGAGCTGTTTTTT.

Remarks on this clonotype: A much bigger clone sits one base away, suggesting this may be a read error. As DNA, the CDR3 is TGTGCCAGCAGTGAAAGGGCGATGTGGGTTGGCGGTGAGCAGTACTTC. Protein product: CASSERAMWVGGEQYF. V and J are TRBV6-1 and TRBJ2-7; D not resolved. Deletions cut 2 bases from V and 7 bases from J, with 21 bases between. This CDR3 is 16 amino acids long. Germline CDR1 is MNHNS and CDR2 is SASEGT.